The following is a T cell receptor beta chain sequence with its context. These data originate in a study of blood T cell repertoires in COVID-19. CDR1 is MGHDK and CDR2 is SYGVNS in the germline V gene. This CDR3 contains 13 residues. Trimming pared 4 bases from V and 0 bases from J, leaving 5 bases between. In the original analysis: Amplifying reference gene primers gave estimates of nucleated cell counts. The assay was immunoSEQ multiplex PCR, and TCRdb's table has in-frame clones only and misses some. V, J and clone size are taken as reported in that table, and D and trimming were inferred from the DNA itself. This table has fewer than 300,000 clones, 70% to 90% appearing once.

The sequencing input was peripheral blood. The source of this sequence is a woman under 40 with acute or convalescent COVID-19. This chain uses TRBV25-1 with TRBJ2-3; no definite D call. CDR3 sequence: CASSGTSTDTQYF. In DNA, the CDR3 is TGTGCCAGCAGTGGCACTAGCACAGATACGCAGTATTTT.